The rows below give T cell receptor beta chains drawn from one sample of a study of blood T cell repertoires in COVID-19. Clones were read by immunoSEQ multiplex PCR, and TCRdb kept only the in-frame ones, dropping some. Of around 230,000 clones listed, 65% to 90% are singletons. The sequencing sample was made of peripheral blood. All receptors derive from a man aged 45 to 65 with COVID-19, enrolled during active disease. The CDR3 runs from the conserved cysteine through the conserved F or W. A D gene is named only where the DNA matches it firmly. Clone sizes are given selectively: once, few, many, or a class where the clone is expanded.

v_call	j_call	d_call	clone_size	cdr3_aa	cdr3_nt
TRBV7-7	TRBJ2-2	NA	NA	CASSLGQPNTGELFF	TGTGCTAGCAGCTTAGGACAGCCGAACACCGGGGAGCTGTTTTTT
TRBV20-1	TRBJ2-1	NA	NA	CSPVSYNEQFF	TGCAGTCCCGTCTCCTACAATGAGCAGTTCTTC
TRBV6-5	TRBJ2-2	NA	NA	CASTRKGQYTGELFF	TGTGCCAGCACCCGGAAAGGACAATACACCGGGGAGCTGTTTTTT
TRBV27	TRBJ1-2	TRBD1	NA	CASSWGTGTNYGYTF	TGTGCCAGCAGTTGGGGGACAGGGACTAACTATGGCTACACCTTC
TRBV4-2	TRBJ1-1	TRBD1	once	CASSQDRGQGTEAFF	TGTGCCAGCAGCCAAGATAGGGGACAGGGTACTGAAGCTTTCTTT
TRBV5-6	TRBJ1-1	NA	NA	CASSFGTEGEAFF	TGTGCCAGCAGCTTTGGGACTGAAGGAGAAGCTTTCTTT
TRBV6-1	TRBJ1-5	NA	NA	CASSRDTTQPQHF	TGTGCCAGCAGTCGGGACACCACACAGCCCCAGCATTTT
TRBV6-5	TRBJ2-2	NA	NA	CASWPQASGELFF	TGTGCCAGCTGGCCCCAAGCGTCCGGGGAGCTGTTTTTT
TRBV2	TRBJ1-1	TRBD1	NA	CASSFGTVESTEAFF	TGTGCCAGCAGCTTCGGGACAGTGGAAAGTACTGAAGCTTTCTTT
TRBV5-1	TRBJ2-7	TRBD2	NA	CASSREVGYEQYF	TGCGCCAGCAGTCGGGAGGTAGGCTACGAGCAGTACTTC
TRBV7-8	TRBJ1-2	NA	NA	CASSPEGYTF	TGTGCCAGCAGCCCCGAGGGCTACACCTTC
TRBV9	TRBJ1-3	TRBD1	many	CASSVGDSYGNTIYF	TGTGCCAGCAGCGTAGGGGACAGCTATGGAAACACCATATATTTT
TRBV7-8	TRBJ1-5	TRBD1	NA	CASSPRQGQPQHF	TGTGCCAGCAGCCCCCGACAGGGGCAGCCCCAGCATTTT
TRBV4-3	TRBJ1-4	NA	NA	CASSQNLPDREKLFF	TGCGCCAGCAGCCAGAACCTCCCCGACAGGGAAAAACTGTTTTTT
TRBV6-5	TRBJ1-2	NA	once	CASSWGEGSAGYTF	TGTGCCAGCAGTTGGGGGGAGGGCTCGGCTGGCTACACCTTC
TRBV5-4	TRBJ2-2	TRBD2	NA	CASSPGLAGGPGELFF	TGTGCCAGCAGCCCCGGACTAGCGGGGGGTCCCGGGGAGCTGTTTTTT
TRBV10-1	TRBJ2-1	TRBD2	NA	CASSKRGGNQTEQFF	TGCGCCAGCAGCAAGCGGGGGGGAAATCAGACGGAGCAGTTCTTC
TRBV19	TRBJ1-2	TRBD1	NA	CASSITDRVYGYTF	TGTGCCAGTAGTATAACTGACAGGGTCTATGGCTACACCTTC
TRBV14	TRBJ2-6	NA	NA	CASSQGSSGANVLTF	TGTGCCAGCAGCCAAGGGAGCTCTGGGGCCAACGTCCTGACTTTC
TRBV6-4	TRBJ2-1	TRBD2	NA	CASSSEGLAHNEQFF	TGTGCCAGCAGTTCAGAAGGACTAGCCCACAATGAGCAGTTCTTC
TRBV10-1	TRBJ2-1	TRBD2	NA	CASSEGLAGPREDEQFF	TGCGCCAGCAGTGAGGGTCTAGCGGGACCCCGGGAAGATGAGCAGTTCTTC
TRBV19	TRBJ1-2	TRBD1	NA	CASSIGQGNVYGYTF	TGTGCCAGTAGTATAGGACAGGGCAACGTCTATGGCTACACCTTC
TRBV7-3	TRBJ2-5	TRBD2	NA	CASSPQLQRGGIETQYF	TGTGCCAGCAGCCCCCAACTGCAGCGGGGGGGGATAGAGACCCAGTACTTC
TRBV24-1	TRBJ2-5	TRBD1	many	CATSVGRGLLETQYF	TGTGCCACCAGTGTTGGCAGGGGGCTATTAGAGACCCAGTACTTC
TRBV7-2	TRBJ2-7	NA	NA	CASSPLGTPVGEQYF	TGTGCCAGCAGCCCACTCGGGACTCCAGTCGGGGAGCAGTACTTC
TRBV5-1	TRBJ2-7	TRBD1	NA	CASSDRGLPTYEQYF	TGCGCCAGCAGCGACAGGGGCCTACCCACCTACGAGCAGTACTTC
TRBV10-3	TRBJ1-4	NA	NA	CAIRAGSTNEKLFF	TGTGCCATCAGAGCCGGGTCAACTAATGAAAAACTGTTTTTT
TRBV19	TRBJ2-1	TRBD2	NA	CASSIGSGSMYNEQFF	TGTGCCAGTAGTATTGGTAGCGGGAGTATGTACAATGAGCAGTTCTTC
TRBV5-1	TRBJ2-7	TRBD1	NA	CASSLMTGSNYEQYF	TGCGCCAGCAGCTTGATGACAGGGTCCAACTACGAGCAGTACTTC